Sequencing of this TCR beta chain was carried out in a study of T cells after posttransplantation cyclophosphamide. Study results and limitations: TRB clonality was highly associated with recipient CMV seropositivity and reactivation. Later post-transplant blood repertoires were often dominated by donor CD8+ memory clones. Tissue-infiltrating T cells from skin or gut overlapped little with blood T cells.

This clone appeared once. Its antigen is unknown. Clones were sequenced by immunoSEQ multiplex PCR, and TCRdb holds only the in-frame ones, with some missing. The table includes about 9,100 clones, more than 75% detected once. Controls had myeloablative marrow grafts with methotrexate and calcineurin inhibitor, sampled at 1 year. This sequence was found in a young adult male patient who received an allogeneic stem cell transplant from an unrelated donor, was CMV-positive, and had no GVHD. Some of these T cells may belong to the graft donor. The sample consisted of PBMCs, taken after an allogeneic stem cell transplant with a calcineurin inhibitor and methotrexate.

The CDR3 nucleotides are TGTGCCAGCAGTTTAGACAGTACCTATGGCTACACCTTC. It translates to CASSLDSTYGYTF. J is TRBJ1-2 and V is TRBV28; perhaps TRBD1 as D (5 bases). The CDR3 runs 13 residues. Per germline, CDR1 MDHEN and CDR2 SYDVKM. V was shortened by 2 bases and J by 4 bases, with 8 bases between the two germline ends.